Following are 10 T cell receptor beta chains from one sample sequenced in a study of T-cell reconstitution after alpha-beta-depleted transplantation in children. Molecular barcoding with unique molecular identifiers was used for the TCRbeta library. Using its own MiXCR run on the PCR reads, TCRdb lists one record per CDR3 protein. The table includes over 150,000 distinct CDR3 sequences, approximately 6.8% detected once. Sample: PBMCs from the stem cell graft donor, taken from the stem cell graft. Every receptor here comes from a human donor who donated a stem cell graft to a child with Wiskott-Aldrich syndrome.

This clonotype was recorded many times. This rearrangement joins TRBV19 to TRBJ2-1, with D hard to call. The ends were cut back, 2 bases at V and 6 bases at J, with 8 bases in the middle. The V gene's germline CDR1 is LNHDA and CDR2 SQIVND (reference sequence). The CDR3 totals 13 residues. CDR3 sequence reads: CASSISPPNEQFF. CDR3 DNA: TGTGCCAGTAGTATAAGTCCCCCCAATGAGCAGTTCTTC.

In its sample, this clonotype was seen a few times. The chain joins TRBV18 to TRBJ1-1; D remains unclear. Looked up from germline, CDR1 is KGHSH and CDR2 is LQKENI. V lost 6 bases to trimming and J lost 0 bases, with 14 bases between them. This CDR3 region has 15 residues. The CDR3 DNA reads TGTGCCAGCTCGCGGGAGGCGCGGATGAACACTGAAGCTTTCTTT. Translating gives CASSREARMNTEAFF.

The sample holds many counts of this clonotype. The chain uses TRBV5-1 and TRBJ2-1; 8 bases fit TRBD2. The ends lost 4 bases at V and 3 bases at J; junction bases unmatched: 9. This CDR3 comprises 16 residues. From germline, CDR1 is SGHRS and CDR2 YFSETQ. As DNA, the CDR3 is TGCGCCAGCAGCATCCTACTAGCGGACCTCTACAATGAGCAGTTCTTC. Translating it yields CASSILLADLYNEQFF.

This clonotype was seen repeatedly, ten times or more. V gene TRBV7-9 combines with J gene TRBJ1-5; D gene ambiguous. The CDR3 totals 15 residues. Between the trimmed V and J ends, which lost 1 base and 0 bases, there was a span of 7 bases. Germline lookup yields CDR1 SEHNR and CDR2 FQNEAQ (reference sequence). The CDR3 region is CASSLGFGSNQPQHF. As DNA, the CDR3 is TGTGCCAGCAGCTTAGGCTTCGGTAGCAATCAGCCCCAGCATTTT.

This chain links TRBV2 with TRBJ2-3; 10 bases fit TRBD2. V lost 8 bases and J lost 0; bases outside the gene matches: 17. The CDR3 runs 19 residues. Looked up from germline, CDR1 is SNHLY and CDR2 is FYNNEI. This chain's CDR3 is CASCFGRSGGRSSTDTQYF. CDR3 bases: TGTGCCAGCTGTTTCGGGCGTAGCGGGGGGCGGTCTAGCACAGATACGCAGTATTTT.

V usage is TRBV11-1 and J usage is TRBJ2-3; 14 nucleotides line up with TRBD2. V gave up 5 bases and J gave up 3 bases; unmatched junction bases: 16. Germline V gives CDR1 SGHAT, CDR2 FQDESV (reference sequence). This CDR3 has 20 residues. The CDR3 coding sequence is TGTGCCAGCAGCGCGCCGGGACTAGCGGGAGTCAGCGGAGGTACAGATACGCAGTATTTT. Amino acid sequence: CASSAPGLAGVSGGTDTQYF.

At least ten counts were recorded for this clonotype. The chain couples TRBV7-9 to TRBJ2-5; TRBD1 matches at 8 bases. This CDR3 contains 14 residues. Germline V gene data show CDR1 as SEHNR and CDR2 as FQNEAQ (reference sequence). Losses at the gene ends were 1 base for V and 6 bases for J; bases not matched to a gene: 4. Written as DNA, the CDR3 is TGTGCCAGCAGCTTAGGGACAGGGCGGCAGACCCAGTACTTC. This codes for CASSLGTGRQTQYF.

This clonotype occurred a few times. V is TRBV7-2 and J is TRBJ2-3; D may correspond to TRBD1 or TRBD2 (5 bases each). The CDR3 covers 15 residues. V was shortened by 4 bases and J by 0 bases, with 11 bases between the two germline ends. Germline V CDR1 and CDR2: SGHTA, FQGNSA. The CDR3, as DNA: TGTGCCAGCAGCTCATTCGGGGCCAGCACAGATACGCAGTATTTT. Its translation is CASSSFGASTDTQYF.

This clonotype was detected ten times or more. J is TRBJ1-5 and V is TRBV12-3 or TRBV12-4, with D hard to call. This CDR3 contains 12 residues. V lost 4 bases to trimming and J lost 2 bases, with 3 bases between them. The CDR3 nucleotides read TGTGCCAGCAGTTGGGGCAATCAGCCCCAGCATTTT. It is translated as CASSWGNQPQHF.

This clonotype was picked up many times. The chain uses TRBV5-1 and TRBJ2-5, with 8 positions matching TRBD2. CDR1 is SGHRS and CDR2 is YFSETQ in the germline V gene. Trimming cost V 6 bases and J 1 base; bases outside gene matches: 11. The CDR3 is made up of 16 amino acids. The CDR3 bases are TGCGCCAGCAAAATAGCGGGGAGTTCATTCCAAGAGACCCAGTACTTC. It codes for CASKIAGSSFQETQYF.